This T cell receptor (beta chain) was identified during a study of CD8 T cells in Susac syndrome. A quantity of roughly 0.5 to 1 ug RNA underwent reverse transcription using random hexamers. TCRdb analysed the immunoSEQ multiplex PCR reads with MiXCR anew, one entry per CDR3 protein. The repertoire holds 110,000 or so distinct CDR3 sequences, with around 97% as singletons. In blood CD8+ and CD4+ T cells, TCR beta underwent sequencing. The V gene lost 8 bases and the J gene lost 13 bases, with 20 bases spanning the gap. CDR1 is LGHDT, CDR2 YNNKEL, per germline (reference sequence). The CDR3 runs to 12 residues.

Sequencing was carried out using CD4+ T cells from PBMCs. The receptor comes from a human donor in good health. This sequence joins TRBV3-1 and TRBJ1-1; D is perhaps TRBD1 (5 bases). The CDR3, as DNA: TGTGCCAGCTCCCCCCGGGGTTTGACAGTTTTCTTT. Protein: CASSPRGLTVFF.